This TCR beta chain was captured by sequencing in a study of graft-versus-host responses after intestinal transplantation. Across the study: The recipients all started with anti-thymocyte globulin induction and then took tacrolimus and steroids for roughly 3 years.

Study-wide findings and caveats: The study associated peak circulating GvH clone levels with early post-transplant HvG declines.

Sequencing was performed with immunoSEQ multiplex PCR; in TCRdb, only in-frame clones are kept and a portion is missing. The data contain around 87,000 clones, about nine tenths of them singletons. Of note for this clone: The antigen is undetermined.

The receptor comes from a human donor who was the organ donor for an intestinal transplant. The specimen comprised unstimulated CD8+ T cells sorted from spleen or lymph node cells, sampled before transplant.

The CDR3 region is CASSHHGTSGGQDEQFF. CDR3 coding DNA: TGCGCCAGCAGCCACCACGGGACTAGCGGGGGGCAGGATGAGCAGTTCTTC. V and J are TRBV4-1 and TRBJ2-1, with 15 bases aligning to TRBD2. V shed 3 bases and J 8 bases; nucleotides not matched to a gene: 8. The CDR3 consists of 17 residues. Per germline, CDR1 MGHRA and CDR2 YSYEKL.